Included here is one T cell receptor (beta chain) sequence, with context. The CDR3 consists of 15 residues. The trim removed 7 bases at V and 0 bases at J, leaving 6 bases unmatched. CDR1 is SEHNR, CDR2 FQNEAQ, per germline (reference sequence). Deep was the level at which the assay was run. This table comes from immunoSEQ multiplex PCR, and its TCRdb copy is limited to in-frame clones, with some not included. The repertoire consists of 450,000 or so clones, with around 77% occurring once and the leading ten covering around 12%. These data belong to a study of shared clonotypes between healthy human individuals.

The TCR sequence derives from a woman aged 40 to 50 in good health. Some clones in this sample may be carry-over from other donors' samples. The chain combines TRBV7-9 with TRBJ2-7; 10 bases map to TRBD2. The sample consisted of PBMCs. The CDR3 sequence: CASTKTSGFSYEQYF. CDR3 sequence (DNA): TGTGCCAGCACCAAGACTAGCGGGTTCTCCTACGAGCAGTACTTC.